This T cell receptor beta chain was recorded in a study of Ad26.COV2.S vaccination and SARS-CoV-2 variants. Turning to the study itself: Donor was assigned to the Ad26.COV2.S arm of trial COV1001. Once, or twice with 56 days between doses, Ad26.COV2.S was given intramuscularly.

On this clone itself: Its antigen remains unidentified.

Treatment noted: 15 to 20 received Ad26.COV2.S at low or high dose, single or two shots; a few received placebo; per-sample allocation not given. After the first vaccine or placebo injection, samples were drawn on day 63. Cohort 1b enrolled adults aged 18-55 years in Boston. The V and J ends lost 7 bases and 6 bases respectively, with 16 bases between them. The V gene's germline CDR1 is MDHEN and CDR2 SYDVKM. The CDR3 sequence is 14 residues long. Study-level results: In vaccinated individuals, spike-specific CD8+ and CD4+ T cell responses reportedly displayed substantial breadth.

Sequencing was performed with immunoSEQ multiplex PCR; in TCRdb, only in-frame clones are kept and a portion is missing. The sample records about 440,000 clones, about 92% being singletons. This clonotype was obtained from a person aged 18-65 years who received the Ad26.COV2.S COVID-19 vaccine or a placebo. Sequencing was performed on peripheral blood, taken in a trial of Ad26.COV2.S vaccine versus placebo. The chain employs TRBV28 and TRBJ1-5, with a weak D call TRBD1 (6 bases). This CDR3 is CASNLGQMSQPQHF. As DNA, the CDR3 is TGTGCCAGCAACCTCGGACAGATGAGTCAGCCCCAGCATTTT. The full variable domain, with the rest looked up from reference TRBV28 and TRBJ1-5, is DVKVTQSSRYLVKRTGEKVFLECVQDMDHENMFWYRQDPGLGLRLIYFSYDVKMKEKGDIPEGYSVSREKKERFSLILESASTNQTSMYLCASNLGQMSQPQHFGDGTRLSIL.